Shown below are 22 T cell receptor beta chains from a single sample sequenced in a study of blood T cell repertoires in COVID-19. Sequenced by immunoSEQ multiplex PCR; TCRdb stores in-frame clones only, minus some. The sample holds 400,000 to 550,000 clones, 75% to 90% seen once. Source material: peripheral blood. All receptors come from a woman aged 25 to 39 with acute or convalescent COVID-19.

V is TRBV9 and J is TRBJ2-1; 9 bases map to TRBD1. CDR3 length: 14 amino acids. V gave up 2 bases and J gave up 6 bases; unmatched junction bases: 3. Germline CDR1 SGDLS, CDR2 YYNGEE. This CDR3 reads CASSVGTGLNEQFF. CDR3 coding DNA: TGTGCCAGCAGCGTCGGGACAGGGCTCAATGAGCAGTTCTTC.

The chain links TRBV5-4 to TRBJ1-2; D not resolved. The CDR3 has 14 amino acids. The V end was cut by 0 bases, the J end by 14 bases, with 20 bases between. Germline V gene sequence: CDR1 SGHNT, CDR2 YYREEE (reference sequence). DNA for the CDR3: TGTGCCAGCAGCTTGGCCAAACCCAGTACCACGTTTACCTTC. This codes for CASSLAKPSTTFTF.

The V gene is TRBV5-4, the J gene TRBJ2-1; 9 nucleotides align to TRBD2. V lost 3 bases, J lost 3 bases, and 4 bases stayed unmatched. Germline lookup yields CDR1 SGHNT and CDR2 YYREEE (reference sequence). The CDR3 is 15 residues long. This CDR3 is CASSSRGGGYNEQFF. DNA of the CDR3: TGTGCCAGCAGCTCTCGCGGGGGGGGCTACAATGAGCAGTTCTTC.

The DNA for the CDR3 is TGTGCCAGCTATGGGGCCGCGGCAGATACGCAGTATTTT. This gives the protein CASYGAAADTQYF. The chain is built from TRBV25-1 and TRBJ2-3, with D possibly TRBD1 on 5 matching bases. Germline values: CDR1 MGHDK, CDR2 SYGVNS. V was shortened by 8 bases and J by 4 bases, with 13 bases between the two germline ends. The CDR3 extends over 13 amino acids.

This clone was counted a few times. The V and J genes are TRBV3-1 (or the pseudogene TRBV3-2) and TRBJ1-6; TRBD1 might be the D (6 bases). V was trimmed by 4 bases and J by 7 bases, leaving 14 bases between them. In germline, CDR1 is LGHDT, CDR2 YNNKEL (reference sequence). The CDR3 covers 15 residues. DNA for the CDR3: TGTGCCAGCAGCCCGACAGGTATTGGGAATTCACCCCTCCACTTT. It yields the protein CASSPTGIGNSPLHF.

The chain has TRBV15 and TRBJ2-5; 9 bases align to TRBD1. V trimming: 9 bases; J trimming: 5 bases; junction bases outside the gene matches: 1. CDR1 and CDR2 (germline): LNHNV, YYDKDF (reference sequence). The CDR3 is 11 residues long. CDR3 nucleotide sequence: TGTGCCACGGGGACAGGGGAGACCCAGTACTTC. This codes for CATGTGETQYF.

The genes are TRBV29-1 and TRBJ1-2; 9 positions match TRBD1. The CDR3 covers 14 residues. Trimming took 6 bases from V and 1 from J; bases not matched to a gene: 6. Per germline, CDR1 SQVTM and CDR2 ANQGSEA. CDR3: CSVIPGQGNYGYTF. The CDR3 DNA is TGCAGCGTAATACCGGGACAGGGTAACTATGGCTACACCTTC.

This rearrangement joins TRBV5-1 to TRBJ2-7; 7 nucleotides agree with TRBD2. The CDR3 is made up of 14 amino acids. The V and J ends lost 3 bases and 3 bases, in that order; junction bases with no gene match: 6. CDR1 and CDR2 from the germline V gene are SGHRS and YFSETQ. This chain's CDR3 is CASSSAGGGYEQYF. CDR3 sequence (DNA): TGCGCCAGCAGCTCGGCCGGCGGGGGCTACGAGCAGTACTTC.

V gene TRBV7-9 combines with J gene TRBJ2-1; 10 bases are a match to TRBD1. J gave up 3 bases and V 4 bases, and 9 bases lay outside the gene matches. In germline, CDR1 is SEHNR, CDR2 FQNEAQ (reference sequence). The CDR3 loop spans 17 amino acids. This CDR3 reads CASSSPGQGPLYNEQFF. CDR3 coding DNA: TGTGCCAGCAGCTCGCCGGGACAGGGGCCTCTCTACAATGAGCAGTTCTTC.

The chain is built from TRBV19 and TRBJ2-3; the match to TRBD2 covers 10 bases. This CDR3 has 15 residues. The trim removed 3 bases at V and 7 bases at J, leaving 7 bases unmatched. CDR1 and CDR2 (germline): LNHDA, SQIVND (reference sequence). The CDR3 reads CASSIKRGGGNTQYF. CDR3 bases: TGTGCCAGTAGTATCAAGCGGGGGGGCGGAAATACGCAGTATTTT.

This sequence joins TRBV4-1 and TRBJ2-7; D is ambiguous. The V gene's germline CDR1 is MGHRA and CDR2 YSYEKL. Trimming left V 0 bases short and J 0 bases short, with 15 bases between. The CDR3 has 17 amino acids. Here the CDR3 DNA reads TGCGCCAGCAGCCAAGACCCTAGAATAGCCCGCTCCTACGAGCAGTACTTC. Residues: CASSQDPRIARSYEQYF.

The rearrangement joins TRBV7-2 to TRBJ2-7; the match to TRBD2 covers 10 bases. This CDR3 is 15 amino acids long. The germline V gene encodes CDR1 SGHTA and CDR2 FQGNSA. Trimming at V came to 3 bases and at J to 0 bases, leaving 2 bases not matched to a gene. CDR3 region: CASSFTSGASYEQYF. Written as DNA, the CDR3 is TGTGCCAGCAGCTTCACTAGCGGGGCCTCCTACGAGCAGTACTTC. The full variable domain, its missing parts supplied by reference TRBV7-2 and TRBJ2-7, is GAGVSQSPSNKVTEKGKDVELRCDPISGHTALYWYRQSLGQGLEFLIYFQGNSAPDKSGLPSDRFSAERTGGSVSTLTIQRTQQEDSAVYLCASSFTSGASYEQYFGPGTRLTVT.

Only a few counts were recorded for this clone. The sample contains more than one DNA sequence encoding this CDR3. This sequence joins TRBV10-3 and TRBJ1-1, with 7 bases matching TRBD1. This CDR3 comprises 12 residues. Germline CDR1 ENHRY, CDR2 SYGVKD. J lost 3 bases, V lost 5 bases, and 0 bases had no gene match. The CDR3 DNA sequence: TGTGCCATCAGTACAGGGGACACTGAAGCTTTCTTT. It yields the protein CAISTGDTEAFF.

This clone was counted between two and nine times. The chain recombines TRBV5-6 with TRBJ1-2; a weak D match, TRBD1 (5 bases). Trimming stripped 3 bases from V and 1 base from J, with 16 bases between. The germline gives CDR1 SGHDT, CDR2 YYEEEE. The length of the CDR3 is 16 residues. The CDR3, as DNA: TGTGCCAGCAGCTCTGCTCCAGGGAAACTTAACTATGGCTACACCTTC. Protein product: CASSSAPGKLNYGYTF.

The rearrangement links TRBV4-1 to TRBJ1-3, with D perhaps TRBD1 (6 bases). The CDR3 has 14 amino acids. Between the trimmed V and J ends, which lost 3 bases and 3 bases, there was a span of 9 bases. The germline V gene has CDR1 MGHRA and CDR2 YSYEKL. In nucleotides, the CDR3 is TGCGCCAGCAGCCAGATGGACAGTGGAAACACCATATATTTT. Amino acid sequence: CASSQMDSGNTIYF.

This clone came up once. The rearrangement links TRBV2 to TRBJ2-7, with 7 nucleotides matching TRBD2. Germline CDR1 is SNHLY and CDR2 is FYNNEI. The CDR3 has 17 residues. The ends lost 0 bases at V and 0 bases at J; junction bases unmatched: 8. CDR3 region: CASSEAGGTGDSYEQYF. The CDR3 DNA follows: TGTGCCAGCAGTGAAGCGGGGGGGACCGGGGACTCCTACGAGCAGTACTTC.

V and J are TRBV4-1 and TRBJ1-3; perhaps TRBD1 as D (6 bases). V lost 0 bases, J lost 2 bases, and 14 bases lay in between. Germline assignment: CDR1 MGHRA and CDR2 YSYEKL. The CDR3 is 17 residues long. In nucleotides, the CDR3 is TGCGCCAGCAGCCAAGATTACTTGTCAGGGGCTGGAAACACCATATATTTT. Residues: CASSQDYLSGAGNTIYF.

The rearrangement uses TRBV30 and TRBJ2-3, with 11 nucleotides matching TRBD2. The CDR3 sequence is 15 residues long. V was pared by 4 bases and J by 2 bases, with 5 bases of the junction left unmatched. Per the germline V gene, CDR1 is GTSNPN and CDR2 is SVGIG (reference sequence). The chain's CDR3 is CAWNLAGGPTDTQYF. CDR3 bases: TGTGCCTGGAATCTAGCGGGGGGCCCCACAGATACGCAGTATTTT.

CDR3 nucleotide sequence: TGTGCCAGCAGGACGGGGATCCAAGAGACCCAGTACTTC. As protein: CASRTGIQETQYF. The chain has TRBV6-5 and TRBJ2-5; TRBD2 is a possible D gene (5 bases). Germline CDR1 MNHEY, CDR2 SVGAGI. The CDR3 runs 13 residues. The ends were cut back, 6 bases at V and 1 base at J, with 9 bases in the middle.

A word on this clone: This specimen includes other DNA sequences encoding the same CDR3. This rearrangement joins TRBV12-5 to TRBJ2-2, with D unresolved. The CDR3 is made up of 13 amino acids. From germline, CDR1 is LGHNT and CDR2 FRNRAP. V lost 1 base, J lost 6 bases, and 6 bases lay in between. The CDR3 sequence is CASGLGAAGELFF. CDR3 DNA: TGTGCTAGTGGTTTGGGGGCCGCCGGGGAGCTGTTTTTT.

To note about this clone: The sample has other DNA sequences that encode this CDR3 too. The chain is built from TRBV10-3 and TRBJ2-7; D is uncertain. The CDR3 totals 12 residues. Per the germline V gene, CDR1 is ENHRY and CDR2 is SYGVKD. The V end lost 3 bases, the J end lost 2 bases, and 5 bases lay between the germline ends. CDR3 protein: CAISDQTYEQYF. The DNA for the CDR3 is TGTGCCATCAGTGACCAAACCTACGAGCAGTACTTC.

CDR3 in DNA: TGTGCCAGCAGCTTAACGTCTTCTAGCGGGGTCTATGAGCAGTTCTTC. It codes for CASSLTSSSGVYEQFF. The genes are TRBV7-3 and TRBJ2-1; 9 bases line up with TRBD2. The CDR3 runs to 16 residues. V shed 0 bases, J shed 8 bases, and the junction held 8 bases outside the gene matches. Germline CDR1 SGHTA, CDR2 FQGTGA.